This is a list of T cell receptor beta chains from one sample in a study of CD4 T cells in relation to SARS-CoV-2 and coronaviruses. Assay: immunoSEQ multiplex PCR; the TCRdb copy retains only in-frame clones and omits some. This table has about 59,000 clones, just over 85% appearing once. Sequencing input: memory CD4+ T cells from PBMCs. The receptor source for this set is a human donor in good health. CDR3s include the opening cysteine and the closing phenylalanine or tryptophan. A D gene is named only where the DNA matches it firmly. Clone size is given for some rows only: seen once, a few or many times, or a class if the clone is expanded.

J gene: TRBJ1-5; D gene: .; clone size: few; V gene: TRBV19; CDR3 protein: CASSEDRPNQPQHF; CDR3 DNA: TGTGCCAGTAGCGAGGACAGACCCAATCAGCCCCAGCATTTT
J gene: TRBJ2-2; D gene: .; clone size: .; V gene: TRBV18; CDR3 protein: CASSPLRGGGELFF; CDR3 DNA: TGTGCCAGCTCACCACTGAGGGGTGGCGGGGAGCTGTTTTTT
J gene: TRBJ2-1; D gene: TRBD1; clone size: few; V gene: TRBV11-2; CDR3 protein: CASGGTGSYNEQFF; CDR3 DNA: TGTGCCAGCGGCGGGACAGGCTCCTACAATGAGCAGTTCTTC
J gene: TRBJ2-3; D gene: .; clone size: .; V gene: TRBV5-4; CDR3 protein: CASSTGTPAANTQYF; CDR3 DNA: TGTGCCAGCAGCACCGGGACTCCCGCGGCGAATACGCAGTATTTT
J gene: TRBJ2-7; D gene: .; clone size: .; V gene: TRBV10-1; CDR3 protein: CASSEYLGGDEQYF; CDR3 DNA: TGCGCCAGCAGTGAGTACCTAGGGGGTGACGAGCAGTACTTC
J gene: TRBJ1-1; D gene: .; clone size: .; V gene: TRBV5-1; CDR3 protein: CASSLVDTQNTEAFF; CDR3 DNA: TGCGCCAGCAGCTTGGTTGACACGCAGAACACTGAAGCTTTCTTT
J gene: TRBJ2-3; D gene: .; clone size: few; V gene: TRBV19; CDR3 protein: CASSIGPPRTGLNF; CDR3 DNA: TGTGCCAGTAGTATAGGACCGCCTCGGACTGGTTTGAATTTT
J gene: TRBJ2-1; D gene: TRBD1; clone size: .; V gene: TRBV30; CDR3 protein: CAWGGTGATSKQFF; CDR3 DNA: TGTGCCTGGGGGGGGACAGGGGCAACTAGTAAGCAGTTCTTC
J gene: TRBJ1-1; D gene: .; clone size: .; V gene: TRBV5-1; CDR3 protein: CASRTGLGNTEAFF; CDR3 DNA: TGCGCCAGCAGGACAGGCCTGGGGAACACTGAAGCTTTCTTT
J gene: TRBJ2-1; D gene: TRBD2; clone size: .; V gene: TRBV7-9; CDR3 protein: CASSSGLAGNYNEQFF; CDR3 DNA: TGTGCCAGCAGCTCGGGACTAGCGGGAAACTACAATGAGCAGTTCTTC
J gene: TRBJ1-2; D gene: TRBD1; clone size: .; V gene: TRBV5-5; CDR3 protein: CASSLRTGVDGGYTF; CDR3 DNA: TGTGCCAGCAGCCTAAGGACAGGGGTAGATGGTGGCTACACCTTC
J gene: TRBJ2-3; D gene: TRBD2; clone size: .; V gene: TRBV12-3/TRBV12-4; CDR3 protein: CASSLNVAGLYF; CDR3 DNA: TGTGCCAGCAGTTTAAATGTAGCGGGGCTGTATTTT
J gene: TRBJ2-7; D gene: .; clone size: .; V gene: TRBV28; CDR3 protein: CASSPSLIRAVSYEQYF; CDR3 DNA: TGTGCCAGCAGCCCGAGTCTCATTCGGGCCGTTTCCTACGAGCAGTACTTC
J gene: TRBJ2-1; D gene: .; clone size: .; V gene: TRBV12-2; CDR3 protein: CASRALANSGDMSNEQFF; CDR3 DNA: TGTGCAAGTCGCGCGCTAGCCAACTCGGGAGATATGAGCAATGAGCAGTTCTTC
J gene: TRBJ2-1; D gene: .; clone size: .; V gene: TRBV7-3; CDR3 protein: CASSLQGYNEQFF; CDR3 DNA: TGTGCCAGCAGCTTACAGGGGTACAATGAGCAGTTCTTC
J gene: TRBJ2-3; D gene: .; clone size: .; V gene: TRBV18; CDR3 protein: CASSPARDTQYF; CDR3 DNA: TGTGCCAGCTCACCTGCGAGAGATACGCAGTATTTT
J gene: TRBJ1-2; D gene: TRBD1; clone size: .; V gene: TRBV6-5; CDR3 protein: CASRPTGTNYGYTF; CDR3 DNA: TGTGCCAGCAGACCGACAGGGACTAACTATGGCTACACCTTC
J gene: TRBJ1-2; D gene: .; clone size: .; V gene: TRBV6-1; CDR3 protein: CASSEFGATTQGYTF; CDR3 DNA: TGTGCCAGCAGTGAATTCGGTGCCACAACCCAGGGCTACACCTTC
J gene: TRBJ1-5; D gene: .; clone size: .; V gene: TRBV28; CDR3 protein: CASSLRGGAGHF; CDR3 DNA: TGTGCCAGCAGCTTGAGGGGGGGGGCAGGGCATTTT
J gene: TRBJ1-5; D gene: .; clone size: .; V gene: TRBV18; CDR3 protein: CASSRGKGGQPQHF; CDR3 DNA: TGTGCCAGCTCACGGGGAAAAGGGGGTCAGCCCCAGCATTTT
J gene: TRBJ1-2; D gene: .; clone size: .; V gene: TRBV28; CDR3 protein: CASSERQAGGYTF; CDR3 DNA: TGTGCCAGCAGCGAGAGACAGGCGGGTGGCTACACCTTC
J gene: TRBJ2-3; D gene: TRBD2; clone size: .; V gene: TRBV7-9; CDR3 protein: CASSLASFGASGDTDTQYF; CDR3 DNA: TGTGCCAGCAGCTTAGCAAGTTTTGGAGCTAGCGGGGACACAGATACGCAGTATTTT
J gene: TRBJ2-1; D gene: TRBD2; clone size: .; V gene: TRBV5-1; CDR3 protein: CASSLDGSGRGYNEQFF; CDR3 DNA: TGCGCCAGCAGCTTGGATGGTAGCGGGAGGGGTTACAATGAGCAGTTCTTC
J gene: TRBJ1-1; D gene: TRBD1; clone size: .; V gene: TRBV5-1; CDR3 protein: CASSLGTGNTEAFF; CDR3 DNA: TGCGCCAGCAGCTTGGGGACAGGGAACACTGAAGCTTTCTTT
J gene: TRBJ2-1; D gene: .; clone size: .; V gene: TRBV11-3; CDR3 protein: CASSSRARDRDEQFF; CDR3 DNA: TGTGCCAGCAGCTCCCGGGCCCGAGATAGGGATGAGCAGTTCTTC
J gene: TRBJ2-2; D gene: .; clone size: .; V gene: TRBV11-2; CDR3 protein: CASSPLWVAASNTGELFF; CDR3 DNA: TGTGCCAGCAGCCCTCTCTGGGTAGCGGCATCGAACACCGGGGAGCTGTTTTTT
J gene: TRBJ2-1; D gene: TRBD1; clone size: .; V gene: TRBV9; CDR3 protein: CASSKRDRADEQFF; CDR3 DNA: TGTGCCAGCAGCAAAAGGGACAGGGCCGATGAGCAGTTCTTC
J gene: TRBJ2-7; D gene: TRBD1; clone size: once; V gene: TRBV27; CDR3 protein: CASSTNRDRVSEQYF; CDR3 DNA: TGTGCCAGCAGTACAAACCGGGACAGGGTTAGTGAGCAGTACTTC
J gene: TRBJ1-5; D gene: .; clone size: .; V gene: TRBV20-1; CDR3 protein: CSASLQGLLVGQPQHF; CDR3 DNA: TGCAGTGCTAGTCTGCAGGGGCTATTGGTAGGTCAGCCCCAGCATTTT
J gene: TRBJ2-1; D gene: TRBD1; clone size: .; V gene: TRBV19; CDR3 protein: CASSIRRQGSISSYNEQFF; CDR3 DNA: TGTGCCAGTAGTATTAGGAGACAGGGATCTATTAGCTCCTACAATGAGCAGTTCTTC
J gene: TRBJ2-1; D gene: TRBD1; clone size: .; V gene: TRBV6-1; CDR3 protein: CASSDPDRGRFNEQFF; CDR3 DNA: TGTGCCAGCAGTGACCCCGACAGGGGGCGGTTCAATGAGCAGTTCTTC
J gene: TRBJ1-1; D gene: .; clone size: few; V gene: TRBV14; CDR3 protein: CASSQDLGRLNTEAFF; CDR3 DNA: TGTGCCAGCAGCCAAGATCTCGGACGGTTGAACACTGAAGCTTTCTTT
J gene: TRBJ2-3; D gene: TRBD2; clone size: .; V gene: TRBV19; CDR3 protein: CASSNVGGSDTQYF; CDR3 DNA: TGTGCCAGTAGTAACGTGGGAGGGTCAGATACGCAGTATTTT
J gene: TRBJ1-3; D gene: .; clone size: .; V gene: TRBV30; CDR3 protein: CAWSQRRGGGNTIYF; CDR3 DNA: TGTGCCTGGAGTCAACGGCGGGGGGGCGGAAACACCATATATTTT
J gene: TRBJ2-7; D gene: .; clone size: .; V gene: TRBV27; CDR3 protein: CASSLPGRGYEQYF; CDR3 DNA: TGTGCCAGCAGTTTGCCTGGGCGCGGCTACGAGCAGTACTTC
J gene: TRBJ1-6; D gene: .; clone size: .; V gene: TRBV6-1; CDR3 protein: CASSELGNSPLHF; CDR3 DNA: TGTGCCAGCAGTGAACTTGGGAATTCACCCCTCCACTTT
J gene: TRBJ2-3; D gene: TRBD1; clone size: .; V gene: TRBV4-1; CDR3 protein: CASSPQLTGVRTDTQYF; CDR3 DNA: TGCGCCAGCAGCCCCCAATTGACAGGGGTTCGCACAGATACGCAGTATTTT
J gene: TRBJ2-7; D gene: .; clone size: .; V gene: TRBV2; CDR3 protein: CASSPLFYEQYF; CDR3 DNA: TGTGCCAGCAGTCCCTTGTTCTACGAGCAGTACTTC
J gene: TRBJ1-3; D gene: .; clone size: few; V gene: TRBV6-6; CDR3 protein: CASSRKAFLDPSSGNTIYF; CDR3 DNA: TGTGCCAGCAGTCGAAAGGCCTTCCTTGACCCATCCTCTGGAAACACCATATATTTT
J gene: TRBJ2-1; D gene: TRBD2; clone size: .; V gene: TRBV18; CDR3 protein: CASSPPSSGYNEQFF; CDR3 DNA: TGTGCCAGCTCACCACCGTCTAGCGGGTACAATGAGCAGTTCTTC
J gene: TRBJ1-2; D gene: .; clone size: .; V gene: TRBV25-1; CDR3 protein: CASSWRGDDYGYTF; CDR3 DNA: TGTGCCAGCAGTTGGAGAGGGGACGACTATGGCTACACCTTC
J gene: TRBJ2-5; D gene: .; clone size: .; V gene: TRBV5-8; CDR3 protein: CASSLEGAATETQYF; CDR3 DNA: TGTGCCAGCAGCTTGGAAGGGGCCGCGACAGAGACCCAGTACTTC